The 31 T cell receptor beta chains reported below all come from one sample, sequenced in a study of identical twins. Each CDR3 protein gets one entry after TCRdb re-called the 5' RACE reads with MiXCR. The table includes 700,000 or so distinct CDR3 sequences, around 8.6% detected once. The same data also contributed to another study, on yellow fever vaccine responses in identical twins.

The sequenced material came from PBMCs. Every receptor here comes from a woman younger than 35 in good health.

The CDR3 region is CSGGVGESEQYF. The CDR3 nucleotides read TGCAGCGGTGGGGTCGGGGAAAGCGAGCAGTACTTC. This chain connects TRBV29-1 to TRBJ2-7; maybe TRBD2 (5 bases). V gave up 7 bases and J gave up 6 bases, with 16 bases separating them. CDR3 size: 12 residues. Germline values: CDR1 SQVTM, CDR2 ANQGSEA.

The V call is TRBV7-9, the J call TRBJ2-1; D remains unclear. V gave up 4 bases and J gave up 6 bases, with 10 bases separating them. The CDR3 contains 13 residues. In germline, CDR1 is SEHNR, CDR2 FQNEAQ (reference sequence). The CDR3 region has the DNA TGTGCCAGCAGCTACGACAACTTCAATGAGCAGTTCTTC. Its translation is CASSYDNFNEQFF.

This clonotype was recorded a few times. The chain joins TRBV20-1 to TRBJ2-5; D possibly corresponds to TRBD1 (5 bases). Trimming left V 4 bases short and J 5 bases short, with 17 bases between. Germline CDR1 and CDR2: DFQATT and SNEGSKA (reference sequence). CDR3 length equals 14 residues. The CDR3 loop reads CSAITQGSGETQYF. The CDR3 DNA reads as TGCAGTGCTATAACTCAGGGATCCGGGGAGACCCAGTACTTC.

This clonotype was counted ten times or more. The chain has TRBV7-2 and TRBJ2-7; 8 bases agree with TRBD2. CDR1 is SGHTA and CDR2 is FQGNSA in the germline V gene. This CDR3 comprises 15 residues. The J segment lost 3 bases and the V segment lost 1 base, leaving 5 bases of the junction unmatched. CDR3 sequence: CASSLEPSGSYEQYF. The CDR3 coding sequence is TGTGCCAGCAGCTTAGAGCCCAGCGGGAGCTACGAGCAGTACTTC.

This clonotype was recorded a few times. The chain uses TRBV12-3 or TRBV12-4 and TRBJ1-5; D gene uncertain. The germline V and J ends were trimmed by 3 bases and 4 bases, with 10 bases remaining between them. This CDR3 region has 14 residues. In DNA, the CDR3 is TGTGCCAGCAGTTTGAACGGGGATAATCAGCCCCAGCATTTT. Translated: CASSLNGDNQPQHF.

A few counts support this clonotype. This chain links TRBV6-9 with TRBJ2-5, with a possible D match to TRBD1 (5 bases). The CDR3 length is 15 residues. V lost 5 bases and J 1 base, leaving 14 bases between the germline ends. Germline CDR1 is MNHGY and CDR2 is SVAAGI. CDR3 in amino acids: CASSKNKGPQETQYF. The CDR3 DNA follows: TGTGCCAGCAGTAAAAACAAGGGGCCCCAAGAGACCCAGTACTTC.

The rearrangement links TRBV28 to TRBJ1-1; TRBD1 agrees at 7 bases. Per the germline V gene, CDR1 is MDHEN and CDR2 is SYDVKM. CDR3 length equals 14 residues. Unmatched junction bases numbered 7, after V lost 7 bases and J lost 2 bases. CDR3 DNA: TGTGCCAGCACCCTACAGGGGACCAACACTGAAGCTTTCTTT. The encoded protein is CASTLQGTNTEAFF.

This clonotype was counted at least ten times. The J gene is TRBJ2-1, the V gene TRBV4-3; 12 nucleotides match TRBD1. This CDR3 is 15 amino acids long. Germline CDR1 LGHNA, CDR2 YSLEER. Losses at the gene ends were 4 bases for V and 6 bases for J; bases not matched to a gene: 4. The CDR3 reads CASSLGQGAFNEQFF. The CDR3 DNA sequence: TGCGCCAGCAGCCTGGGACAGGGGGCGTTCAATGAGCAGTTCTTC.

This clonotype was recorded many times. The chain employs TRBV27 and TRBJ2-7; D perhaps matches TRBD1 (5 bases). Between the trimmed V and J ends, which lost 2 bases and 2 bases, there was a span of 10 bases. Germline CDR1 MNHEY, CDR2 SMNVEV (reference sequence). The CDR3 covers 14 residues. The DNA of the CDR3 is TGTGCCAGCAGTTTAGTAGGGGCTGCCTACGAGCAGTACTTC. Translation: CASSLVGAAYEQYF.

The chain couples TRBV18 to TRBJ2-1; D may be TRBD1 (6 bases). The germline V gene has CDR1 KGHSH and CDR2 LQKENI. Trimming took off 5 bases at V and 3 bases at J, with 8 bases between the two ends. This CDR3 comprises 13 residues. Here the CDR3 DNA reads TGTGCCAGCTCAGACAGGCTCTACAATGAGCAGTTCTTC. This encodes CASSDRLYNEQFF.

There are many counts of this clonotype. The chain joins TRBV5-1 to TRBJ2-7, with D maybe TRBD2 (6 bases). Germline CDR1 is SGHRS and CDR2 is YFSETQ. The germline V and J ends were trimmed by 3 bases and 4 bases, with 11 bases remaining between them. The CDR3 has 13 amino acids. The CDR3 loop is CASSYDGGYEQYF. The CDR3 DNA reads TGCGCCAGCAGCTATGACGGGGGTTACGAGCAGTACTTC.

The rearrangement uses TRBV14 and TRBJ2-2; the D gene is possibly TRBD1 (6 bases). The CDR3 totals 18 residues. Per germline, CDR1 SGHDN and CDR2 FVKESK. The germline V and J ends were trimmed by 0 bases and 2 bases, with 16 bases remaining between them. CDR3 sequence reads: CASSQDYSGTTNTGELFF. In nucleotides, the CDR3 is TGTGCCAGCAGCCAAGATTACTCGGGGACAACTAACACCGGGGAGCTGTTTTTT.

This clonotype has just a few counts. The V gene is TRBV28, the J gene TRBJ2-3; D uncertain. V lost 1 base and J 2 bases, leaving 16 bases between the germline ends. CDR3 length: 17 amino acids. Germline V CDR1 and CDR2: MDHEN, SYDVKM. The CDR3 DNA reads TGTGCCAGCAGTTTATTCGCAGATGCAGGTAACACAGATACGCAGTATTTT. Its translation: CASSLFADAGNTDTQYF.

Of note for this clonotype: One end of the junction is discordant with germline, which a read error may explain. The chain employs TRBV7-2 and TRBJ2-7, with TRBD2 identical over 8 bases. Germline V CDR1 and CDR2: SGHTA, FQGNSA. The CDR3 runs 14 residues. The CDR3 bases are TGTGCCAGCAGCCCTGTGGCGGGGGGCTACGAGGAGTACTTC. Translated: CASSPVAGGYEEYF.

The sample holds many counts of this clonotype. The chain employs TRBV29-1 and TRBJ2-7; D is ambiguous. The V gene lost 0 bases and the J gene lost 5 bases, with 8 bases spanning the gap. The CDR3 is made up of 12 amino acids. CDR1 is SQVTM and CDR2 is ANQGSEA in the germline V gene. CDR3 nucleotides: TGCAGCGTTGAAGATCTGGTTGACGAGCAGTACTTC. Its protein is CSVEDLVDEQYF.

This clonotype was picked up many times. The chain carries TRBV4-2 and TRBJ2-1; the D gene is possibly TRBD2 (5 bases). CDR1 and CDR2 (germline): LGHNA, YNFKEQ. The CDR3 extends over 17 amino acids. Trimming stripped 0 bases from V and 2 bases from J, with 14 bases between. The CDR3 protein is CASSQERAASTYNEQFF. DNA for the CDR3: TGTGCCAGCAGCCAAGAAAGGGCAGCTAGCACCTACAATGAGCAGTTCTTC.

This clonotype was observed a few times. The chain carries TRBV18 and TRBJ2-5; tentative D call: TRBD2 (5 bases). Germline CDR1 is KGHSH and CDR2 is LQKENI. The CDR3 contains 15 residues. Trimming removed 6 bases from V and 4 bases from J, with 18 bases in between. The CDR3 reads CASSHSASMRETQYF. CDR3 coding DNA: TGTGCCAGCTCCCACTCGGCTAGCATGAGAGAGACCCAGTACTTC.

This clonotype was found a few times. The chain is built from TRBV4-2 and TRBJ2-1; D unclear. Per the germline V gene, CDR1 is LGHNA and CDR2 is YNFKEQ. This CDR3 is built from 13 residues. Trimming removed 0 bases at V and 12 bases at J, with 12 bases between. The DNA of the CDR3 is TGTGCCAGCAGCCAAGACGGGTCAAAGCGGCAGTTCTTC. The encoded protein is CASSQDGSKRQFF.

The V gene is TRBV5-6, the J gene TRBJ2-2; 7 bases agree with TRBD1. The CDR3 consists of 16 residues. CDR1 is SGHDT and CDR2 is YYEEEE in the germline V gene. With 1 base clipped from V and 1 base from J, the junction kept 4 bases outside the gene matches. The CDR3 loop reads CASSLLRTGNTGELFF. CDR3 nucleotide sequence: TGTGCCAGCAGCTTGCTCCGGACAGGGAACACCGGGGAGCTGTTTTTT.

This clonotype was counted at least ten times. This chain links TRBV7-2 with TRBJ2-7; 9 positions match TRBD1. This CDR3 region has 15 residues. Per germline, CDR1 SGHTA and CDR2 FQGNSA. Trimming removed 5 bases from V and 3 bases from J; junction bases left unmatched: 8. In DNA form, the CDR3 reads TGTGCCAGCAGCATAGGGCCGGGACAGGGCTACGAGCAGTACTTC. Translating gives CASSIGPGQGYEQYF.

This clonotype has just a few counts. This rearrangement joins TRBV20-1 to TRBJ2-7, with TRBD1 matching over 8 bases. J lost 0 bases, V lost 4 bases, and 8 bases had no gene match. Germline-derived CDR1 and CDR2 are DFQATT and SNEGSKA (reference sequence). The CDR3 loop spans 15 amino acids. As DNA, the CDR3 is TGCAGTGCTAAAGACAGGGGTCAGAGCTCCTACGAGCAGTACTTC. Protein sequence: CSAKDRGQSSYEQYF.

V usage is TRBV12-3 or TRBV12-4 and J usage is TRBJ2-6; possibly TRBD1 for D (6 bases). The germline V and J ends were trimmed by 7 bases and 2 bases, with 12 bases remaining between them. The CDR3 is 15 residues long. CDR3 bases: TGTGCCAGCACCCCAACAGGGACTGGGGCCAACGTCCTGACTTTC. Its protein product is CASTPTGTGANVLTF.

This clonotype was seen only a few times. V gene TRBV14 combines with J gene TRBJ2-1; D is uncertain. CDR3 length: 17 amino acids. The germline V and J ends were trimmed by 1 base and 3 bases, with 16 bases remaining between them. Germline values: CDR1 SGHDN, CDR2 FVKESK. The CDR3 nucleotides are TGTGCCAGCAGCCAAGTCGTCCGGACGGAAAACTACAATGAGCAGTTCTTC. Amino acids: CASSQVVRTENYNEQFF.

The chain has TRBV30 and TRBJ2-7; perhaps TRBD2 as D (5 bases). The CDR3 totals 14 residues. Germline CDR1 GTSNPN, CDR2 SVGIG (reference sequence). V was clipped by 1 base and J by 2 bases, with 12 bases between them. CDR3: CAWSGLSGAYEQYF. CDR3 coding DNA: TGTGCCTGGAGTGGACTAAGCGGAGCCTACGAGCAGTACTTC.

This clonotype turned up a few times. The CDR3 DNA reads TGTGCCAGCAGCGTAGTGGCGGACCCTAATGAAAAACTGTTTTTT. It encodes CASSVVADPNEKLFF. The rearrangement joins TRBV9 to TRBJ1-4; no firm D call. This CDR3 is built from 15 residues. Between the trimmed V and J ends, which lost 0 bases and 3 bases, there was a span of 9 bases. CDR1 and CDR2 from the germline V gene are SGDLS and YYNGEE.

This clonotype was detected a few times. Written as DNA, the CDR3 is TGTGCCATCCCCGGGACTAGGGTACACGAGCAGTACTTC. Protein product: CAIPGTRVHEQYF. V is TRBV15 and J is TRBJ2-7; 8 nucleotides match TRBD2. The CDR3 loop spans 13 amino acids. Germline V gene lookup returns CDR1 LNHNV and CDR2 YYDKDF (reference sequence). V was clipped by 10 bases and J by 5 bases; unmatched bases: 10.

This clonotype appeared a few times. The genes are TRBV5-6 and TRBJ1-2; D is unresolved. Germline V gene lookup returns CDR1 SGHDT and CDR2 YYEEEE. The CDR3 covers 15 residues. V lost 4 bases and J lost 5, with 18 bases in between. Written as DNA, the CDR3 is TGTGCCAGCAGCCAGCAAGACACCATTAAGTATGGCTACACCTTC. Translating it yields CASSQQDTIKYGYTF. Full variable domain (missing parts from reference TRBV5-6 and TRBJ1-2): DAGVTQSPTHLIKTRGQQVTLRCSPKSGHDTVSWYQQALGQGPQFIFQYYEEEERQRGNFPDRFSGHQFPNYSSELNVNALLLGDSALYLCASSQQDTIKYGYTFGSGTRLTVV.

This clonotype was detected a few times. The chain combines TRBV7-2 with TRBJ2-7, with TRBD2 matching over 12 bases. Germline loops: CDR1 SGHTA, CDR2 FQGNSA. V was pared by 1 base and J by 6 bases, with 4 bases of the junction left unmatched. The CDR3 is made up of 15 amino acids. Here the CDR3 reads CASSLVGLAGTEQYF. CDR3 in DNA: TGTGCCAGCAGCTTAGTCGGACTAGCGGGAACCGAGCAGTACTTC.

This sequence joins TRBV2 and TRBJ2-5, with D possibly being TRBD2 (6 bases). V gave up 6 bases and J gave up 0 bases, with 8 bases separating them. The CDR3 loop spans 13 amino acids. The germline gives CDR1 SNHLY, CDR2 FYNNEI. In nucleotides, the CDR3 is TGTGCCAGCAGACGGGACTACCAAGAGACCCAGTACTTC. This encodes CASRRDYQETQYF.

V and J are TRBV28 and TRBJ2-7, with 7 bases fitting TRBD1. The J segment lost 3 bases and the V segment lost 5 bases, leaving 10 bases of the junction unmatched. Germline assignment: CDR1 MDHEN and CDR2 SYDVKM. The CDR3 covers 15 residues. The CDR3 region is CASSLIGTVLYEQYF. In DNA form, the CDR3 reads TGTGCCAGCAGTCTAATCGGGACAGTCCTCTACGAGCAGTACTTC.

J is TRBJ2-5 and V is TRBV7-9; D is undetermined. This CDR3 has 10 amino acids. Deletions cut 8 bases from V and 5 bases from J, with 6 bases between. CDR1 is SEHNR and CDR2 is FQNEAQ in the germline V gene (reference sequence). This CDR3 is CASGLETQYF. DNA of the CDR3: TGTGCCAGCGGTTTGGAGACCCAGTACTTC.